A single sample gave rise to the 11 T cell receptor beta chains below, sequenced in a study of PD-L1 blockade in urothelial cancer (dated by TCRdb to about 2017). Library construction relied on the immunoSEQ multiplex PCR assay. TCRdb's version of the immuneACCESS table is confined to in-frame rearrangements and falls short of the full clone set. An unresolved V gene accounts for under half of the shortfall where checked; the remainder is of unknown origin. The sample table lists roughly 100,000 clones, around four fifths of them with a count of one. The ten most abundant clones make up 8.4% of the sample. This specimen's time point label, per the study, means: peripheral blood 6 weeks after treatment start. The specimen was PBMCs, collected around atezolizumab (anti-PD-L1) treatment. Receptors were obtained from a man in his 70s with urothelial cancer.

In DNA, the CDR3 is TGTGCCAGCAGCTTAGCGGGCTCCTCCTACGAGCAGTACTTC. This translates into CASSLAGSSYEQYF. This chain links TRBV5-4 with TRBJ2-7, with D perhaps TRBD2 (6 bases). Germline V gene data show CDR1 as SGHNT and CDR2 as YYREEE (reference sequence). V lost 2 bases to trimming and J lost 0 bases, with 9 bases between them. The CDR3 runs 14 residues.

This clone appeared a single time. The V and J genes are TRBV25-1 and TRBJ1-1; no clear D gene. CDR1 MGHDK and CDR2 SYGVNS come from the germline V gene. Trimming took 5 bases from V and 5 from J, leaving 12 bases between them. CDR3 length: 13 amino acids. The CDR3 region is CASSTFGGTEAFF. The CDR3 nucleotides are TGTGCCAGCAGTACCTTCGGAGGTACTGAAGCTTTCTTT.

The chain carries TRBV4-3 and TRBJ2-7, with D possibly matching TRBD2 (5 bases). Germline V gene lookup returns CDR1 LGHNA and CDR2 YSLEER. This CDR3 comprises 13 residues. Trimming took 4 bases from V and 3 from J, leaving 10 bases between them. For the CDR3, the DNA is TGCGCCAGCAGCCGAGGGTCTGACTACGAGCAGTACTTC. Protein sequence: CASSRGSDYEQYF.

This clone has ten or more counts. The rearrangement joins TRBV4-1 to TRBJ1-1; TRBD1 is a possible D gene (5 bases). The CDR3 consists of 13 residues. From germline, CDR1 is MGHRA and CDR2 YSYEKL. The V and J ends lost 2 bases and 4 bases respectively, with 8 bases between them. DNA of the CDR3: TGCGCCAGCAGCCAACCCGGGGGCACTGAAGCTTTCTTT. It codes for CASSQPGGTEAFF.

The V call is TRBV15, the J call TRBJ2-1; 10 nucleotides match TRBD2. This CDR3 is 15 amino acids long. V was pared by 0 bases and J by 5 bases, with 1 base of the junction left unmatched. Germline CDR1 reads LNHNV; CDR2 reads YYDKDF (reference sequence). The CDR3 DNA sequence: TGTGCCACCAGCAGAGAACTAGCGGGAAACAATGAGCAGTTCTTC. Translation: CATSRELAGNNEQFF.

The gene calls are TRBV5-5 and TRBJ2-1, with TRBD2 as a possible D gene (6 bases). This CDR3 spans 15 amino acids. The germline V and J ends were trimmed by 2 bases and 1 base, with 10 bases remaining between them. Germline V lookup: CDR1 SGHKS, CDR2 YYEKEE (reference sequence). DNA of the CDR3: TGTGCCAGCAGCTTCCTCGGGGGTTCCTACAATGAGCAGTTCTTC. This translates into CASSFLGGSYNEQFF.

The CDR3 DNA follows: TGTGCCAGCAGCCCGGGACTGAGAGGTACGCAGTATTTT. Translating it yields CASSPGLRGTQYF. The chain links TRBV5-4 to TRBJ2-3; D might be TRBD2 (6 bases). Germline CDR1 is SGHNT and CDR2 is YYREEE (reference sequence). V dropped 4 bases and J dropped 8 bases, with 14 bases sitting between them. This CDR3 contains 13 residues.

This clone showed up just a few times. The rearrangement uses TRBV7-9 and TRBJ2-7; 7 nucleotides agree with TRBD2. This CDR3 contains 15 residues. Trimming cost V 4 bases and J 6 bases; bases outside gene matches: 12. Germline V gene data show CDR1 as SEHNR and CDR2 as FQNEAQ (reference sequence). CDR3 region: CASSWASSGKSEQYF. The CDR3 bases are TGTGCCAGCAGCTGGGCGTCGAGCGGGAAAAGCGAGCAGTACTTC.

The chain links TRBV5-4 to TRBJ2-5, with D perhaps TRBD2 (5 bases). This CDR3 comprises 16 residues. Germline assignment: CDR1 SGHNT and CDR2 YYREEE (reference sequence). The ends were cut back, 0 bases at V and 4 bases at J, with 16 bases in the middle. CDR3 amino acids: CASSLAGVLDLETQYF. The CDR3 nucleotides read TGTGCCAGCAGCTTGGCCGGGGTTCTGGATCTAGAGACCCAGTACTTC.

Of note for this clone: Other DNA sequences in the sample encode the same CDR3. The chain is built from TRBV7-9 and TRBJ2-3, with TRBD2 identical over 10 bases. Germline CDR1 reads SEHNR; CDR2 reads FQNEAQ (reference sequence). The CDR3 spans 15 residues. V shed 6 bases and J 0 bases; nucleotides not matched to a gene: 3. The CDR3 DNA reads TGTGCCAGCAGTTTGACTAGCGGGAGCACAGATACGCAGTATTTT. Protein sequence: CASSLTSGSTDTQYF.

V usage is TRBV19 and J usage is TRBJ1-5; maybe TRBD1 (6 bases). Trimming removed 3 bases at V and 0 bases at J, with 9 bases between. CDR1 and CDR2 from the germline V gene are LNHDA and SQIVND (reference sequence). The CDR3 is made up of 15 amino acids. Here the CDR3 reads CASSMTGPSNQPQHF. In nucleotides, the CDR3 is TGTGCCAGTAGTATGACAGGCCCTAGCAATCAGCCCCAGCATTTT.